A single sample gave rise to the 5 T cell receptor beta chains below, sequenced in a study of response to subunit inactivated influenza vaccine. From the RT-PCR reads, TCRdb called clonotypes with MiXCR, one entry per CDR3 protein. Of 600,000 to 850,000 distinct CDR3 sequences listed, 14% were seen once; the top ten hold 7.6%. The input for sequencing was PBMCs from blood, taken around two weeks before vaccination. The receptors were sampled from a man in his fifties who received an inactivated influenza vaccine.

This clonotype has more than one count but fewer than ten. The gene calls are TRBV3-1 and TRBJ2-1, with 8 bases fitting TRBD2. This CDR3 has 14 residues. Germline lookup yields CDR1 LGHDT and CDR2 YNNKEL (reference sequence). The V gene end was trimmed by 5 bases and the J gene end by 8 bases; junction bases not matched to a gene: 8. CDR3 amino acids: CASSLPDGRDEQFF. DNA for the CDR3: TGTGCCAGCAGCTTACCCGACGGGAGGGATGAGCAGTTCTTC.

This clonotype was observed a few times. This chain joins TRBV10-3 and TRBJ2-5; weak D call: TRBD1 (5 bases). Germline loops: CDR1 ENHRY, CDR2 SYGVKD. Trimming took 3 bases from V and 3 from J, leaving 5 bases between them. The CDR3 consists of 12 residues. The CDR3 here is CAISEQEETQYF. CDR3 bases: TGTGCCATCAGTGAACAGGAAGAGACCCAGTACTTC.

This clonotype was counted between two and nine times. V is TRBV5-6 and J is TRBJ2-6, with D maybe TRBD1 (5 bases). The CDR3 is made up of 19 amino acids. Germline CDR1 reads SGHDT; CDR2 reads YYEEEE. V lost 6 bases to trimming and J lost 0 bases, with 22 bases between them. The CDR3 sequence: CASTSRPATVFSGANVLTF. CDR3 in DNA: TGTGCCAGCACCTCGAGGCCTGCGACAGTTTTCTCTGGGGCCAACGTCCTGACTTTC.

This clonotype was picked up a small number of times. V is TRBV12-3 or TRBV12-4 and J is TRBJ2-5, with 8 bases lining up with TRBD2. The CDR3 sequence is 15 residues long. J lost 1 base, V lost 4 bases, and 5 bases had no gene match. The CDR3 spells CASSWDGGAQETQYF. Here the CDR3 DNA reads TGTGCCAGCAGTTGGGACGGGGGGGCCCAAGAGACCCAGTACTTC.

This clonotype has more than one count but fewer than ten. V gene TRBV7-8 combines with J gene TRBJ2-1, with TRBD2 identical over 10 bases. Germline loops: CDR1 SGHVS, CDR2 FQNEAQ. The junction had 6 bases not matched to a gene; V was cut back by 2 bases and J by 14 bases. This CDR3 spans 13 amino acids. The CDR3 DNA sequence: TGTGCCAGCAGCTTAACAGAAACTAGCGGGAAGTTCTTC. It specifies CASSLTETSGKFF.